Below, one TCR beta chain is given with its context. Recruited during active infection, patients (from Seattle) were subsequently followed longitudinally. This entry comes from a study of blood T cell repertoires in COVID-19. Turning to the study itself: Sites in the United States, Italy and Spain provided acute and convalescent COVID-19 samples.

V gave up 5 bases and J gave up 4 bases; unmatched junction bases: 10. The CDR3 is made up of 15 amino acids. Germline-derived CDR1 and CDR2 are MGHRA and YSYEKL. In the study's own analysis: Reference gene primer amplification yielded estimated nucleated cell counts. Assay: immunoSEQ multiplex PCR; the TCRdb copy retains only in-frame clones and omits some. The V and J calls and clone size were taken over from that table, and D and trimming were inferred from the DNA. Counted here are 100,000 to 150,000 clones, roughly 90% occurring once; the ten biggest clones make up about 4.5%. The receptor was derived from a man aged 55 to 69 with COVID-19, enrolled during active disease. The rearrangement links TRBV4-1 to TRBJ1-2; 7 bases fit TRBD1. The sample comprised peripheral blood. This CDR3 is CASSTRQGSGYGYTF. CDR3 DNA: TGCGCCAGCAGCACCCGACAGGGATCTGGCTATGGCTACACCTTC.